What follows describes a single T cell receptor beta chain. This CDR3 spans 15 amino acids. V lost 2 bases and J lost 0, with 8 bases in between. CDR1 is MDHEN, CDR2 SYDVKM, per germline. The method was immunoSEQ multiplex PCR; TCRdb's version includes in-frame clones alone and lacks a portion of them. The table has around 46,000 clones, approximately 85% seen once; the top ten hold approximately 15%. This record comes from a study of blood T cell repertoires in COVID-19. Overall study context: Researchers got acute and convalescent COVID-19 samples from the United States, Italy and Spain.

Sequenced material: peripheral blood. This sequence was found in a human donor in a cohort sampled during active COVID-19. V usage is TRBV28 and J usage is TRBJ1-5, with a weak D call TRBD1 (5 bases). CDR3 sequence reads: CASSLPTASNQPQHF. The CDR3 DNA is TGTGCCAGCAGTTTACCGACAGCTAGCAATCAGCCCCAGCATTTT.